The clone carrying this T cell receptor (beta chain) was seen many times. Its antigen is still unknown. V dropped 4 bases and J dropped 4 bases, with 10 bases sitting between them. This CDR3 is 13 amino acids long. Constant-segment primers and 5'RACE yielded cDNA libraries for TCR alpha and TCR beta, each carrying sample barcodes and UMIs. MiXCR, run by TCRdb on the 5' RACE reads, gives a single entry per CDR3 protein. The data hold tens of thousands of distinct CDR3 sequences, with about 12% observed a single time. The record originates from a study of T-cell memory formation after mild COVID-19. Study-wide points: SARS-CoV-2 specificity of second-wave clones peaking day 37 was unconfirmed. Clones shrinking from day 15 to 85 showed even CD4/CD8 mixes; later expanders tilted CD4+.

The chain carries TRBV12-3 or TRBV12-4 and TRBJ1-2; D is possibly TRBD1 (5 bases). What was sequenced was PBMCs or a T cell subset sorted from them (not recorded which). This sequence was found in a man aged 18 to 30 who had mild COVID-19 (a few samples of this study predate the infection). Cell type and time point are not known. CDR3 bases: TGTGCCAGCAGTTGGGGGGATGGCTATGGCTACACCTTC. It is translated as CASSWGDGYGYTF.